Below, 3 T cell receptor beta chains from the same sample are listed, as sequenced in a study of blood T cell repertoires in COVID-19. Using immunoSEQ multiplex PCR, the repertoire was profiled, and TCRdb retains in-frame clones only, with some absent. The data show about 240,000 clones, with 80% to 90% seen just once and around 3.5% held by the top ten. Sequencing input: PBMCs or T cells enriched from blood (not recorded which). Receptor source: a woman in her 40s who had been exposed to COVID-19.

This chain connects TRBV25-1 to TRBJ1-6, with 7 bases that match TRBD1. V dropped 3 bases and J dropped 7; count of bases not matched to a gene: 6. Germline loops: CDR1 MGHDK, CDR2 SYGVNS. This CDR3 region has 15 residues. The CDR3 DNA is TGTGCCAGCAGTGACCTCGACAGGGCCAATTCACCCCTCCACTTT. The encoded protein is CASSDLDRANSPLHF.

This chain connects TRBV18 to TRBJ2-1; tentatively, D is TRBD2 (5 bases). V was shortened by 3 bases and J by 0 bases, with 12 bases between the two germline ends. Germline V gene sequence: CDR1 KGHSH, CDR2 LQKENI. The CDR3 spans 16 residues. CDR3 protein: CASSPRGANSYNEQFF. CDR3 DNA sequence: TGTGCCAGCTCACCTCGGGGAGCCAACTCCTACAATGAGCAGTTCTTC.

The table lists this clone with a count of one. DNA of the CDR3: TGTGCCAGCAGCTTAAGCAGGGTCGGCACAGATACGCAGTATTTT. It codes for CASSLSRVGTDTQYF. The chain is built from TRBV5-4 and TRBJ2-3; a weak D match, TRBD1 (5 bases). The CDR3 loop spans 15 amino acids. Germline CDR1 reads SGHNT; CDR2 reads YYREEE (reference sequence). Trimming stripped 2 bases from V and 1 base from J, with 11 bases between.